This TCR beta chain was captured in a study of regulatory T cells in long-lasting Graves disease. In this sample, this clonotype turned up many times. Antigen specificity is unknown. Time point of the sample: newly diagnosed GD, antithyroid drugs for less than 3 months. PBMC-extracted RNA yielded the TCR library. Per American Thyroid Association guidelines, Graves' disease was diagnosed. Recruitment took place at an endocrinology department in Xi'an, China. The TCR beta library used iRepertoire HTBI primers with Arm-PCR amplification of CDR3. MiXCR, run by TCRdb on the multiplex PCR reads, gives a single entry per CDR3 protein. The repertoire includes fewer than 350,000 distinct CDR3 sequences, about 20% of them detected once, and roughly 35% sits in the top ten. Study-wide points: Lower TCR diversity was seen in persistent Graves' patients than in newly diagnosed ones. With persistent disease, TRBV28, TRBJ1-2 and TRBJ2-5 were the favored segments.

Germline V CDR1 and CDR2: MNHNS, SASEGT. V dropped 6 bases and J dropped 6 bases, with 15 bases sitting between them. The CDR3 is 13 residues long. Sequencing was performed on peripheral blood mononuclear cells (PBMCs), taken at new diagnosis, from a patient treated with antithyroid drugs. The sequence derives from a female donor with Graves disease. The V gene is TRBV6-1, the J gene TRBJ2-7, with D possibly called TRBD1 or TRBD2 (5 bases each). CDR3 amino acids: CASSQVGEGEQYF. The DNA of the CDR3 is TGTGCCAGCAGCCAGGTGGGGGAAGGCGAGCAGTACTTC.